These 20 T cell receptor beta chains were all obtained from the same sample, sequenced in a study of blood T cell repertoires in COVID-19. Only in-frame clones appear in the TCRdb table, and some are missing; sequencing was by immunoSEQ multiplex PCR. The sample has 350,000 to 400,000 clones; around 87% are singletons. The sample was PBMCs or T cells enriched from blood (not recorded which). The source is a man in his forties or fifties in a cohort exposed to, infected with or recovered from COVID-19 (not recorded which).

The V and J genes are TRBV2 and TRBJ2-2; 9 nucleotides align to TRBD2. J was trimmed by 4 bases and V by 11 bases; bases with no gene match: 8. Germline values: CDR1 SNHLY, CDR2 FYNNEI. The CDR3 sequence is 14 residues long. The CDR3 DNA reads as TGTGCCGGCCTGACTAGCGGAAGCACCGGGGAGCTGTTTTTT. Its protein is CAGLTSGSTGELFF.

V is TRBV30 and J is TRBJ1-1, with a possible D match to TRBD1 (6 bases). This CDR3 contains 15 residues. The germline V gene has CDR1 GTSNPN and CDR2 SVGIG (reference sequence). Between the trimmed V and J ends, which lost 3 bases and 2 bases, there was a span of 16 bases. CDR3 nucleotide sequence: TGTGCCTGGAGATTCGCGGGGGCGGGAAACACTGAAGCTTTCTTT. It encodes CAWRFAGAGNTEAFF.

The CDR3 DNA reads as TGCGCCAGCAGCATTCGGTCGAACACCGGGGAGCTGTTTTTT. It specifies CASSIRSNTGELFF. This chain connects TRBV5-1 to TRBJ2-2, with D uncertain. The ends were cut back, 4 bases at V and 0 bases at J, with 7 bases in the middle. This CDR3 is 14 amino acids long. Per the germline V gene, CDR1 is SGHRS and CDR2 is YFSETQ.

Comments on this clone: Other DNA sequences in the same sample also yield this CDR3. J is TRBJ1-4 and V is TRBV5-1; 8 positions agree with TRBD1. The CDR3 has 14 residues. V trimming: 2 bases; J trimming: 3 bases; junction bases outside the gene matches: 0. Germline CDR1 SGHRS, CDR2 YFSETQ. As DNA, the CDR3 is TGCGCCAGCAGCTTACAGGGGGCTAATGAAAAACTGTTTTTT. Its protein is CASSLQGANEKLFF.

This rearrangement joins TRBV21-1 to TRBJ1-2. TRBV21-1 is described as a pseudogene. The CDR3 covers 14 residues. The CDR3 loop is CASSFQVGGYGYTF. The CDR3 DNA reads TGTGCCAGCAGCTTTCAGGTGGGGGGTTATGGCTACACCTTC.

The chain combines TRBV7-8 with TRBJ1-1, with 7 bases aligning to TRBD1. This CDR3 has 15 amino acids. The trim removed 0 bases at V and 5 bases at J, leaving 6 bases unmatched. Germline CDR1 is SGHVS and CDR2 is FQNEAQ. The CDR3 spells CASSLASTGATEAFF. The CDR3 DNA reads as TGTGCCAGCAGCTTAGCGAGTACAGGGGCTACTGAAGCTTTCTTT.

V usage is TRBV6-5 and J usage is TRBJ1-2, with a weak D call TRBD1 (6 bases). V was shortened by 0 bases and J by 2 bases, with 10 bases between the two germline ends. Germline CDR1 is MNHEY and CDR2 is SVGAGI. The CDR3 covers 15 residues. The CDR3: CASSYSFGGNYGYTF. In DNA, the CDR3 is TGTGCCAGCAGTTACTCGTTTGGGGGCAACTATGGCTACACCTTC.

This clone was seen a handful of times. The J gene is TRBJ2-6, the V gene TRBV5-1; 9 positions match TRBD1. The CDR3 totals 16 residues. The V gene end was trimmed by 3 bases and the J gene end by 2 bases; junction bases not matched to a gene: 3. Looked up from germline, CDR1 is SGHRS and CDR2 is YFSETQ. CDR3 DNA sequence: TGCGCCAGCAGCTCGGGACAGGGTACTGGGGCCAACGTCCTGACTTTC. Protein product: CASSSGQGTGANVLTF.

This chain connects TRBV6-5 to TRBJ2-3; TRBD2 aligns across 11 bases. Unmatched junction bases numbered 7, after V lost 4 bases and J lost 4 bases. The germline V gene encodes CDR1 MNHEY and CDR2 SVGAGI. This CDR3 contains 16 residues. The CDR3 DNA reads TGTGCCAGCAGTTCCCCTACTAGCGGGGGCTCAGATACGCAGTATTTT. Encoded protein: CASSSPTSGGSDTQYF.

The CDR3 DNA sequence: TGTGCCAGCAGCAGGGGATTCGGCACAGATACGCAGTATTTT. As protein: CASSRGFGTDTQYF. The rearrangement joins TRBV5-5 to TRBJ2-3, with a weak D call TRBD1 (5 bases). V was cut by 4 bases and J by 1 base, with 10 bases left in between. Germline CDR1 reads SGHKS; CDR2 reads YYEKEE (reference sequence). The length of the CDR3 is 14 residues.

This clone has just one count. The V gene is TRBV30, the J gene TRBJ1-2; TRBD1 matches 8 bases. The CDR3 contains 16 residues. J gave up 6 bases and V 3 bases, and 15 bases lay outside the gene matches. Germline CDR1 GTSNPN, CDR2 SVGIG (reference sequence). CDR3 in DNA: TGTGCCTGGAGAGAAGGACAGGGTACGTTGCTCGATGGCTACACCTTC. It yields the protein CAWREGQGTLLDGYTF.

The gene calls are TRBV29-1 and TRBJ2-7; 9 bases are a match to TRBD1. V dropped 4 bases and J dropped 5; count of bases not matched to a gene: 6. Germline CDR1 reads SQVTM; CDR2 reads ANQGSEA. There are 13 residues in the CDR3. CDR3 residues: CSVGTGVPHEQYF. DNA of the CDR3: TGCAGCGTTGGGACAGGGGTCCCCCACGAGCAGTACTTC.

The chain recombines TRBV15 with TRBJ1-3; 8 nucleotides align to TRBD1. The germline gives CDR1 LNHNV, CDR2 YYDKDF (reference sequence). The CDR3 loop spans 13 amino acids. The V gene end was trimmed by 5 bases and the J gene end by 7 bases; junction bases not matched to a gene: 4. CDR3 DNA sequence: TGTGCCACCAGCGGGAGGACAGGGAACACCATATATTTT. This encodes CATSGRTGNTIYF.

The rearrangement joins TRBV5-1 to TRBJ2-2; D may be TRBD1 (5 bases). The CDR3 length is 15 residues. V gave up 4 bases and J gave up 7 bases, with 17 bases separating them. Germline V gene data show CDR1 as SGHRS and CDR2 as YFSETQ. DNA for the CDR3: TGCGCCAGCAGCCCTGCGACAGAGCGCGGCGGGGAGCTGTTTTTT. As protein: CASSPATERGGELFF.

The chain combines TRBV5-4 with TRBJ2-6; 11 nucleotides match TRBD2. This CDR3 comprises 19 residues. V lost 7 bases and J lost 0; bases outside the gene matches: 12. Germline CDR1 SGHNT, CDR2 YYREEE (reference sequence). DNA of the CDR3: TGTGCCAGCCTAGCCAAAACCGGGACTAGCGGCTCTGGGGCCAACGTCCTGACTTTC. Amino acid sequence: CASLAKTGTSGSGANVLTF.

This chain joins TRBV19 and TRBJ2-2; no clear D. CDR3 length: 13 residues. CDR1 is LNHDA, CDR2 SQIVND, per germline (reference sequence). V lost 5 bases to trimming and J lost 0 bases, with 4 bases between them. The CDR3 spells CASSEANTGELFF. In DNA, the CDR3 is TGTGCCAGTAGTGAGGCGAACACCGGGGAGCTGTTTTTT.

The rearrangement joins TRBV4-2 to TRBJ2-3, with D perhaps matching TRBD2 (5 bases). Germline assignment: CDR1 LGHNA and CDR2 YNFKEQ. The length of the CDR3 is 14 residues. V lost 2 bases, J lost 2 bases, and 8 bases lay in between. The CDR3 DNA is TGTGCCAGCAGCCAAACCGGGATCACAGATACGCAGTATTTT. It translates to CASSQTGITDTQYF.

V usage is TRBV6-5 and J usage is TRBJ1-2; tentative D call: TRBD1 (5 bases). The V gene's germline CDR1 is MNHEY and CDR2 SVGAGI. The CDR3 length is 13 residues. V lost 6 bases and J 2 bases, leaving 10 bases between the germline ends. For the CDR3, the DNA is TGTGCCAGCAGAGGGGATAACAACTATGGCTACACCTTC. It yields the protein CASRGDNNYGYTF.

The V call is TRBV6-5, the J call TRBJ1-2; TRBD1 matches at 8 bases. V gave up 6 bases and J gave up 3 bases; unmatched junction bases: 9. Germline V gene data show CDR1 as MNHEY and CDR2 as SVGAGI. The CDR3 spans 15 residues. The CDR3 protein is CASRPPTGGDYGYTF. CDR3 DNA: TGTGCCAGCAGACCTCCCACAGGGGGTGACTATGGCTACACCTTC.

The table lists this clone with a count of one. The chain combines TRBV19 with TRBJ1-1, with 8 bases that match TRBD1. The CDR3 contains 16 residues. V gave up 3 bases and J gave up 5 bases; unmatched junction bases: 11. Germline-derived CDR1 and CDR2 are LNHDA and SQIVND (reference sequence). The chain's CDR3 is CASSMPGGPFVTEAFF. DNA of the CDR3: TGTGCCAGTAGTATGCCAGGGGGCCCCTTTGTGACTGAAGCTTTCTTT.